This T cell receptor beta chain was sequenced in a study of T cell responses to AZD1222 COVID-19 vaccine. Points from the study as a whole: Donors in the cohort were predominantly white British and more often female, and clonal diversity was possibly underestimated.

The length of the CDR3 is 21 residues. Germline V CDR1 and CDR2: KGHDR, SFDVKD. V shed 2 bases and J shed 3 bases, with 25 bases lying between them. In the case of this clone: Its antigen remains unknown.

Assay used: immunoSEQ multiplex PCR; TCRdb lists only in-frame clones, some missing. The table has about 170,000 clones, around 88% seen once. This clonotype was obtained from an adult who received the AZD1222 COVID-19 vaccine. This chain uses TRBV24-1 with TRBJ1-6; D is unresolved. This material consisted of peripheral blood, taken 28 days after the second AZD1222 dose. The CDR3 region has the DNA TGTGCCACCAGTGATTGGGTCTGGGCAGCCCGAAGGGCTCTCTATAATTCACCCCTCCACTTT. It codes for CATSDWVWAARRALYNSPLHF.